This is a list of T cell receptor beta chains from one sample in a study of cytomegalovirus exposure and HLA in healthy donors. The table came from immunoSEQ multiplex PCR; TCRdb's copy has only in-frame clones and leaves some out. Counted here are 130,000 or so clones, approximately 80% occurring once; the ten biggest clones make up approximately 4.2%. Sequencing was performed on PBMCs. The receptors shown here come from a male donor in good health and CMV-seropositive. Each CDR3 is given with its conserved first and last residue. D genes are given only for firm matches. The size entry is marked missing in some rows and otherwise reads once, few, many or a size class.

-	TRBV6-1	once	TRBJ2-7	TGTGCCAGCAGTGACCTCGTTTCCTACGAGCAGTACTTC	CASSDLVSYEQYF
TRBD2	TRBV27	-	TRBJ2-1	TGTGCCAGCAGTTTTCCCGGGACTAGGGACAATGAGCAGTTCTTC	CASSFPGTRDNEQFF
TRBD1	TRBV6-1	-	TRBJ2-4	TGTGCCAGCAGTGATCCGACAGGGCGATTAGCCAAAAACATTCAGTACTTC	CASSDPTGRLAKNIQYF
-	TRBV6-5	-	TRBJ1-5	TGTGCCAGCAGTTCATCTGGAGGGGCTGGGAATCAGCCCCAGCATTTT	CASSSSGGAGNQPQHF
-	TRBV28	-	TRBJ2-7	TGTGCCAGCAGTTCACAAACAGGCGTGGCCTACGAGCAGTACTTC	CASSSQTGVAYEQYF
-	TRBV6-5	-	TRBJ2-7	TGTGCCAGCAGCCCCACGGGGGGCAGGTACGAGCAGTACTTC	CASSPTGGRYEQYF
TRBD1	TRBV30	-	TRBJ2-1	TGTGCCTGGAGGGCCGGGACAGGGAGCTCCTACAATGAGCAGTTCTTC	CAWRAGTGSSYNEQFF
-	TRBV5-4	-	TRBJ1-4	TGTGCCAGCAGCTTGGCGGGGGGGGGCCGGACTAATGAAAAACTGTTTTTT	CASSLAGGGRTNEKLFF
-	TRBV7-2	-	TRBJ1-4	TGTGCCAGCAGCTTCCAGGGGCTCCCTAATGAAAAACTGTTTTTT	CASSFQGLPNEKLFF
TRBD1	TRBV6-5	-	TRBJ1-4	TGTGCCAGCAGTCGGGACAGGGGGGTAGAAAAACTGTTTTTT	CASSRDRGVEKLFF